This TCR beta chain came from a study of blood T cell repertoires in COVID-19. Whole-study context: Acute-phase and convalescent COVID-19 samples originated in the United States, Italy and Spain. The analysed material was cDNA or gDNA that came from T cells, B-cell-depleted T cells, or PBMCs.

The V end was cut by 5 bases, the J end by 7 bases, with 11 bases between. Germline V gene lookup returns CDR1 DFQATT and CDR2 SNEGSKA (reference sequence). The CDR3 spans 11 residues. As processed by the authors: How many nucleated cells were present was estimated from reference gene primer amplification. The method was immunoSEQ multiplex PCR; TCRdb's version includes in-frame clones alone and lacks a portion of them. V, J and clone size were drawn from that table, and D and trimming were deduced from the DNA. The data contain 650,000 to 800,000 clones, around 89% of them singletons. The sequence derives from a woman aged 18-29 years with acute or convalescent COVID-19. This chain uses TRBV20-1 with TRBJ1-2; D perhaps matches TRBD1 (6 bases). The sequencing input was peripheral blood. The CDR3 region is CSAPGASGYTF. DNA for the CDR3: TGCAGTGCTCCAGGGGCTAGTGGCTACACCTTC.